The 22 T cell receptor beta chains below all came from one sample that was sequenced in a study of T-cell memory formation after mild COVID-19. TCRdb redid the calling of the 5' RACE reads with MiXCR, one entry per CDR3 protein. The sample gives under 550,000 distinct CDR3 sequences, roughly 18% of which show up once; 10% to 15% is in the top ten. The sample was PBMCs or a T cell subset sorted from them (not recorded which). The receptors were sampled from an adult woman who had mild COVID-19 (a few samples of this study predate the infection). Cell type and time point are not known.

The chain combines TRBV9 with TRBJ2-7; D possibly corresponds to TRBD2 (6 bases). V gave up 4 bases and J gave up 5 bases, with 16 bases separating them. The CDR3 extends over 14 amino acids. Germline assignment: CDR1 SGDLS and CDR2 YYNGEE. The CDR3, as DNA: TGTGCCAGCAGCCGGTCGGGGGTGGCGGACGAGCAGTACTTC. It translates to CASSRSGVADEQYF.

This chain connects TRBV20-1 to TRBJ2-1; D is undetermined. The V gene lost 0 bases and the J gene lost 8 bases, with 11 bases spanning the gap. Germline V lookup: CDR1 DFQATT, CDR2 SNEGSKA (reference sequence). CDR3 size: 13 residues. This CDR3 reads CSARDLGSDEQFF. The CDR3 DNA sequence: TGCAGTGCTAGAGATCTGGGAAGCGATGAGCAGTTCTTC.

Details on this clonotype: Mismatch with germline at one junction end may stem from a read error. The chain has TRBV30 and TRBJ2-5; D is undetermined. The CDR3 loop spans 14 amino acids. The germline gives CDR1 GTSNPN, CDR2 SVGIG (reference sequence). The CDR3 here is CAWSATMKEDTQYF. The CDR3, as DNA: TGTGCCTGGAGTGCCACGATGAAGGAAGATACCCAGTACTTC.

The rearrangement uses TRBV15 and TRBJ1-1; D remains ambiguous. Germline V gene data show CDR1 as LNHNV and CDR2 as YYDKDF (reference sequence). V was shortened by 4 bases and J by 5 bases, with 8 bases between the two germline ends. The CDR3 spans 12 residues. CDR3 sequence (DNA): TGTGCCACCAGCATCGGGAATACTGAAGCTTTCTTT. Translation: CATSIGNTEAFF.

The CDR3 DNA sequence: TGTGCCAGCAGCGTAGCTCTCGGGTTAGATGGCTACACCTTC. It translates to CASSVALGLDGYTF. The chain recombines TRBV9 with TRBJ1-2; D remains ambiguous. V was trimmed by 0 bases and J by 6 bases, leaving 12 bases between them. Germline V gene lookup returns CDR1 SGDLS and CDR2 YYNGEE. This CDR3 is 14 amino acids long.

This clonotype showed up just a few times. The chain employs TRBV7-2 and TRBJ2-3; D is possibly TRBD1 (6 bases). Germline V CDR1 and CDR2: SGHTA, FQGNSA. V was cut by 8 bases and J by 2 bases, with 8 bases left in between. The CDR3 is 12 residues long. The CDR3 sequence is CASRTDTDTQYF. The CDR3 region has the DNA TGTGCCAGCCGGACAGACACAGATACGCAGTATTTT. The full variable domain, rest sourced from reference TRBV7-2 and TRBJ2-3, is GAGVSQSPSNKVTEKGKDVELRCDPISGHTALYWYRQSLGQGLEFLIYFQGNSAPDKSGLPSDRFSAERTGGSVSTLTIQRTQQEDSAVYLCASRTDTDTQYFGPGTRLTVL.

This clonotype has just a few counts. Compared with germline, one end of the junction differs, possibly owing to a read error. This sequence joins TRBV30 and TRBJ2-7, with 7 bases aligning to TRBD2. This CDR3 comprises 10 residues. Germline V lookup: CDR1 GTSNPN, CDR2 SVGIG (reference sequence). The CDR3 sequence: CAWSRDYWVF. The CDR3 DNA follows: TGTGCCTGGAGCAGGGACTATTGGGTTTTC.

CDR3 DNA sequence: TGTGCCAGCAGCGCTCTCGGTGGAGGGCCCTTCACAGATACGCAGTATTTT. It codes for CASSALGGGPFTDTQYF. The chain uses TRBV9 and TRBJ2-3; TRBD2 is a possible D gene (6 bases). The V gene's germline CDR1 is SGDLS and CDR2 YYNGEE. Deletions cut 3 bases from V and 2 bases from J, with 19 bases between. This CDR3 is 17 amino acids long.

This clonotype has more than one count but fewer than ten. The chain is built from TRBV9 and TRBJ2-3; 10 bases fit TRBD2. Germline V gives CDR1 SGDLS, CDR2 YYNGEE. The CDR3 is 16 residues long. V gave up 0 bases and J gave up 6 bases; unmatched junction bases: 7. CDR3 residues: CASSVGASGSSDTQYF. The CDR3 region has the DNA TGTGCCAGCAGCGTAGGGGCTAGCGGGAGTTCGGATACGCAGTATTTT.

This clonotype was seen a handful of times. This rearrangement joins TRBV12-3 or TRBV12-4 to TRBJ2-7; 10 bases are shared with TRBD1. CDR3 size: 12 residues. V dropped 7 bases and J dropped 8; count of bases not matched to a gene: 5. CDR3 amino acids: CASTLGQGKQYF. In DNA, the CDR3 is TGTGCCAGCACCCTGGGACAGGGGAAGCAGTACTTC.

The rearrangement links TRBV18 to TRBJ2-7; 9 bases fit TRBD1. This CDR3 is 14 amino acids long. J lost 2 bases, V lost 5 bases, and 4 bases had no gene match. CDR1 is KGHSH, CDR2 LQKENI, per germline. In DNA form, the CDR3 reads TGTGCCAGCTCAACAGGGGGCCTCCCCTACGAGCAGTACTTC. Amino acid sequence: CASSTGGLPYEQYF.

V is TRBV7-2 and J is TRBJ1-2; 7 bases align to TRBD1. The trim removed 4 bases at V and 4 bases at J, leaving 9 bases unmatched. Germline V lookup: CDR1 SGHTA, CDR2 FQGNSA. CDR3 size: 15 residues. CDR3 amino acids: CASSSYQTGFYGYTF. Written as DNA, the CDR3 is TGTGCCAGCAGCTCGTACCAGACAGGGTTCTATGGCTACACCTTC.

CDR3 in amino acids: CASSSYSGSVTNIQYF. Here the CDR3 DNA reads TGTGCCAGCAGCTCCTATAGCGGGAGTGTGACCAACATTCAGTACTTC. The chain employs TRBV7-2 and TRBJ2-4; TRBD2 matches 9 bases. CDR1 is SGHTA, CDR2 FQGNSA, per germline. V shed 4 bases, J shed 7 bases, and the junction held 11 bases outside the gene matches. CDR3 length: 16 residues.

V usage is TRBV20-1 and J usage is TRBJ2-7; TRBD2 agrees at 7 bases. This CDR3 is 15 amino acids long. Losses at the gene ends were 0 bases for V and 2 bases for J; bases not matched to a gene: 7. The V gene's germline CDR1 is DFQATT and CDR2 SNEGSKA (reference sequence). The CDR3 protein is CSARDGLAETYEQYF. In nucleotides, the CDR3 is TGCAGTGCTAGAGACGGTCTAGCGGAAACCTACGAGCAGTACTTC.

V usage is TRBV7-6 and J usage is TRBJ2-5, with 9 bases matching TRBD2. The CDR3 runs 16 residues. Trimming at V came to 6 bases and at J to 1 base, leaving 9 bases not matched to a gene. Germline-derived CDR1 and CDR2 are SGHVS and FNYEAQ. The CDR3 spells CASSPAVAGVQETQYF. In nucleotides, the CDR3 is TGTGCCAGCAGTCCCGCTGTAGCGGGAGTCCAAGAGACCCAGTACTTC.

The rearrangement uses TRBV10-3 and TRBJ2-3, with 10 bases fitting TRBD1. The CDR3 loop spans 16 amino acids. Germline CDR1 reads ENHRY; CDR2 reads SYGVKD. V was clipped by 3 bases and J by 3 bases; unmatched bases: 6. CDR3 loop: CAISDPGTGETDTQYF. In DNA form, the CDR3 reads TGTGCCATCAGTGACCCCGGGACAGGGGAGACAGATACGCAGTATTTT.

This clonotype was counted ten times or more. The chain is built from TRBV24-1 and TRBJ2-1; D is uncertain. V dropped 9 bases and J dropped 2 bases, with 7 bases sitting between them. The CDR3 consists of 12 residues. Germline assignment: CDR1 KGHDR and CDR2 SFDVKD. The CDR3 sequence: CATGSTYNEQFF. The CDR3 coding sequence is TGTGCCACCGGTAGTACCTACAATGAGCAGTTCTTC.

This clonotype was seen once. The chain joins TRBV7-3 to TRBJ2-1; D not resolved. The CDR3 extends over 13 amino acids. Germline lookup yields CDR1 SGHTA and CDR2 FQGTGA. The V gene lost 5 bases and the J gene lost 6 bases, with 11 bases spanning the gap. CDR3 sequence reads: CASSLVHGNEQFF. CDR3 in DNA: TGTGCCAGCAGCCTAGTTCATGGCAATGAGCAGTTCTTC.

This clonotype occurred a few times. The chain combines TRBV29-1 with TRBJ2-3; D perhaps matches TRBD2 (5 bases). Deletions cut 1 base from V and 6 bases from J, with 14 bases between. This CDR3 has 14 residues. Looked up from germline, CDR1 is SQVTM and CDR2 is ANQGSEA. The CDR3, as DNA: TGCAGCGTTGAAGCCCCCGGACTGGGGGATACGCAGTATTTT. Protein: CSVEAPGLGDTQYF.

J is TRBJ2-7 and V is TRBV11-2, with 11 bases aligning to TRBD1. CDR1 is SGHAT and CDR2 is FQNNGV in the germline V gene. J lost 2 bases, V lost 4 bases, and 4 bases had no gene match. The CDR3 consists of 15 residues. CDR3 sequence reads: CASSSPGQGAYEQYF. The CDR3, as DNA: TGTGCCAGCAGCTCACCGGGACAGGGGGCCTACGAGCAGTACTTC.

The genes are TRBV5-1 and TRBJ2-1; 7 bases are a match to TRBD2. Germline assignment: CDR1 SGHRS and CDR2 YFSETQ. V was pared by 0 bases and J by 6 bases, with 9 bases of the junction left unmatched. This CDR3 has 16 residues. The CDR3 spells CASSLAWAGEGNEQFF. CDR3 DNA sequence: TGCGCCAGCAGCTTGGCTTGGGCGGGAGAAGGCAATGAGCAGTTCTTC.

The rearrangement joins TRBV13 to TRBJ2-1, with 10 bases that match TRBD2. J gave up 8 bases and V 0 bases, and 7 bases lay outside the gene matches. Germline V lookup: CDR1 PRHDT, CDR2 FYEKMQ (reference sequence). This CDR3 spans 16 amino acids. This chain's CDR3 is CASSLGRLAGVYEQFF. DNA of the CDR3: TGTGCCAGCAGCTTAGGACGGCTAGCGGGGGTCTATGAGCAGTTCTTC.